The 15 T cell receptor beta chains reported below all come from one sample, sequenced in a study of monozygotic twins with inflammatory bowel disease. TCRdb reanalyzed the 5' RACE reads, giving one entry per CDR3 protein sequence and no DNA. This sample contains roughly 160,000 distinct CDR3 sequences. Material: blood. Receptor source: a human donor with ulcerative colitis or Crohn's disease, or a healthy co-twin of an affected twin (not recorded which).

This chain connects TRBV10-3 to TRBJ2-5; TCRdb's assignment of TRBD2 cannot be checked, as there is no DNA. Per germline, CDR1 ENHRY and CDR2 SYGVKD. The CDR3 runs to 14 residues. The CDR3 is CAISAREGKETQYF.

The rearrangement links TRBV20-1 to TRBJ1-1; TCRdb returns TRBD1, unconfirmable since there is no DNA. Germline-derived CDR1 and CDR2 are DFQATT and SNEGSKA (reference sequence). The CDR3 is 14 residues long. CDR3 sequence: CSAAGTGGNTEAFF.

V gene TRBV5-1 combines with J gene TRBJ2-7; no DNA is available, so the TRBD1 call from TCRdb remains unchecked. The CDR3 has 13 residues. Germline V gene data show CDR1 as SGHRS and CDR2 as YFSETQ. CDR3 sequence reads: CASSPAQGNEQYF.

The rearrangement joins TRBV5-1 to TRBJ2-3; the D call of TRBD2 rests on TCRdb alone, since no DNA is present to check it. CDR3 length: 16 amino acids. Germline assignment: CDR1 SGHRS and CDR2 YFSETQ. The CDR3 loop reads CASSETVGQNTDTQYF. The whole variable domain, filled in from reference TRBV5-1 and TRBJ2-3, reads KAGVTQTPRYLIKTRGQQVTLSCSPISGHRSVSWYQQTPGQGLQFLFEYFSETQRNKGNFPGRFSGRQFSNSRSEMNVSTLELGDSALYLCASSETVGQNTDTQYFGPGTRLTVL.

The genes are TRBV7-9 and TRBJ2-3; TCRdb picks TRBD1, but there is no DNA to check that call. Germline CDR1 reads SEHNR; CDR2 reads FQNEAQ (reference sequence). The CDR3 has 13 residues. The CDR3 here is CASSRTGSDTQYF.

The V and J genes are TRBV7-2 and TRBJ2-2; TCRdb outputs TRBD2, but without DNA this stays unchecked. Germline CDR1 and CDR2: SGHTA and FQGNSA. The CDR3 is 15 amino acids. CDR3: CASSLAGTSVVELFF.

The chain links TRBV4-2 to TRBJ1-1. This CDR3 has 12 amino acids. Germline values: CDR1 LGHNA, CDR2 YNFKEQ. CDR3 sequence: CASSQSRIEAFF.

V usage is TRBV3-1 and J usage is TRBJ2-7. Germline CDR1 reads LGHDT; CDR2 reads YNNKEL (reference sequence). The CDR3 covers 14 residues. This CDR3 reads CASSQVRDSYEQYF.

The V gene is TRBV25-1, the J gene TRBJ2-6. Germline values: CDR1 MGHDK, CDR2 SYGVNS. The CDR3 is made up of 16 amino acids. CDR3 sequence: CASQPWEDSGANVLTF. The variable domain in full, with the rest retrieved from reference TRBV25-1 and TRBJ2-6, is EADIYQTPRYLVIGTGKKITLECSQTMGHDKMYWYQQDPGMELHLIHYSYGVNSTEKGDLSSESTVSRIRTEHFPLTLESARPSHTSQYLCASQPWEDSGANVLTFGAGSRLTVL.

The chain joins TRBV12-3 or TRBV12-4 to TRBJ1-1. The CDR3 consists of 13 residues. CDR3: CASKRKENTEAFF.

The chain uses TRBV24-1 and TRBJ2-3. Germline V gives CDR1 KGHDR, CDR2 SFDVKD. There are 14 residues in the CDR3. CDR3 sequence: CATSDLAGTDTQYF.

V gene TRBV28 combines with J gene TRBJ2-1. The V gene's germline CDR1 is MDHEN and CDR2 SYDVKM. CDR3 length: 13 amino acids. CDR3 protein: CASTSGSYNEQFF.

The rearrangement links TRBV11-2 to TRBJ2-3; TCRdb selects TRBD1, and the lack of DNA leaves this call unchecked. The germline CDR1 and CDR2 sequences are SGHAT and FQNNGV. The CDR3 contains 16 residues. The CDR3 reads CASSLLGRQGTDTQYF. Full variable domain (outside the CDR3, taken from reference TRBV11-2 and TRBJ2-3): EAGVAQSPRYKIIEKRQSVAFWCNPISGHATLYWYQQILGQGPKLLIQFQNNGVVDDSQLPKDRFSAERLKGVDSTLKIQPAKLEDSAVYLCASSLLGRQGTDTQYFGPGTRLTVL.

V and J are TRBV12-3 or TRBV12-4 and TRBJ1-1; TCRdb's D call, TRBD1, is unchecked because there is no DNA. The CDR3 is 12 residues long. CDR3: CASRQSAGEAFF.

The chain is built from TRBV6-5 and TRBJ2-1; there is no DNA to check the TCRdb D call of TRBD1. The CDR3 length is 15 residues. CDR1 and CDR2 (germline): MNHEY, SVGAGI. The CDR3 loop reads CASSYSSPPGFGQFF.